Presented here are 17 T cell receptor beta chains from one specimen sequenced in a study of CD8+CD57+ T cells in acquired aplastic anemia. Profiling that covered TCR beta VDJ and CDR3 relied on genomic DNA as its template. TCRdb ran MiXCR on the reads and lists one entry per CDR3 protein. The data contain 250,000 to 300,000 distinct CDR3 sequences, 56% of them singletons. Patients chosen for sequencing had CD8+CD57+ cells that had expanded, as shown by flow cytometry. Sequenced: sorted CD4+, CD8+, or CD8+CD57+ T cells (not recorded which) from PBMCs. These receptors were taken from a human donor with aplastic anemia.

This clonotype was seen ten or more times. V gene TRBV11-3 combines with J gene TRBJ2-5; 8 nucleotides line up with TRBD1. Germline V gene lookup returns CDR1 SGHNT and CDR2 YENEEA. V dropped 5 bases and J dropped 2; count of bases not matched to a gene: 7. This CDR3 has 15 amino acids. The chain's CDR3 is CASSPGQAKQETQYF. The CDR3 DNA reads TGTGCCAGCAGCCCGGGACAGGCCAAACAAGAGACCCAGTACTTC.

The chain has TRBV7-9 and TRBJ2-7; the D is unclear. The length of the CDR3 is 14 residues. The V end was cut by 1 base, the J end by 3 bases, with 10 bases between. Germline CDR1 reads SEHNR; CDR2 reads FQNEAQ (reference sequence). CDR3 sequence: CASSLDPAGYEQYF. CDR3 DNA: TGTGCCAGCAGCTTAGACCCGGCAGGCTACGAGCAGTACTTC.

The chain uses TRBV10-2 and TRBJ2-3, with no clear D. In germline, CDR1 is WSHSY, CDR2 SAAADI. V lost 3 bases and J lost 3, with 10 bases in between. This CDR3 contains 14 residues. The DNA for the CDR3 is TGCGCCAGCAGTGACCCCGGGTCGACAGATACGCAGTATTTT. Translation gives CASSDPGSTDTQYF.

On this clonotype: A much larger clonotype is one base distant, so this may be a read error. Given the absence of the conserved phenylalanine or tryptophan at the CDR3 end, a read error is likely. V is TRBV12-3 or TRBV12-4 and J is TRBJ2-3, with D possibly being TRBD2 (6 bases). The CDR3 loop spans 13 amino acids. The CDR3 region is CASSGGLSETQYS. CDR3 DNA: TGTGCCAGCAGTGGGGGACTCTCAGAGACGCAGTATTCT.

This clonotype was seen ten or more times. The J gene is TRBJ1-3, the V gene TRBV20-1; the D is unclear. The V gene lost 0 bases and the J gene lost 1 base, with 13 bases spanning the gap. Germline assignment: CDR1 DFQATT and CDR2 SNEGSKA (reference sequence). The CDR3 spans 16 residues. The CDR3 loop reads CSARDSQWGSGNTIYF. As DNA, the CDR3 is TGCAGTGCTAGAGATTCACAATGGGGATCTGGAAACACCATATATTTT.

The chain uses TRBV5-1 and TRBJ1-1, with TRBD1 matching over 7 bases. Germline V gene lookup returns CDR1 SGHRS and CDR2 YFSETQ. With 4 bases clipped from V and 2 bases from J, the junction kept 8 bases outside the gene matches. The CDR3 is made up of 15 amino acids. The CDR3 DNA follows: TGCGCCAGCAGCCCAGACAGGGCGAGAAACACTGAAGCTTTCTTT. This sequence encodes CASSPDRARNTEAFF.

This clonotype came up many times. This CDR3 is CASSSPGLYTDTQYF. CDR3 in DNA: TGTGCCAGCAGCTCGCCGGGACTATACACAGATACGCAGTATTTT. The chain links TRBV7-8 to TRBJ2-3; 7 bases fit TRBD2. The germline CDR1 and CDR2 sequences are SGHVS and FQNEAQ. This CDR3 is built from 15 residues. The V and J ends lost 4 bases and 2 bases, in that order; junction bases with no gene match: 6.

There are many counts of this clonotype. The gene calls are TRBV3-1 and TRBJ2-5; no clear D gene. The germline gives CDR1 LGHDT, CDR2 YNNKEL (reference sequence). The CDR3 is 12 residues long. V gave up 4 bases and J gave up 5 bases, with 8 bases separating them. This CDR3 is CASSPAYETQYF. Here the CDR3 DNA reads TGTGCCAGCAGCCCCGCGTACGAGACCCAGTACTTC.

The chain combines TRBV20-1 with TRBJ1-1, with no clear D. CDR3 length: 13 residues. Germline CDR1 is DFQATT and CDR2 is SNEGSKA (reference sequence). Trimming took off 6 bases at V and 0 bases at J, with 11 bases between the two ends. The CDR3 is CSALHPVNTEAFF. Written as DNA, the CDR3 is TGCAGTGCCCTTCATCCGGTGAACACTGAAGCTTTCTTT.

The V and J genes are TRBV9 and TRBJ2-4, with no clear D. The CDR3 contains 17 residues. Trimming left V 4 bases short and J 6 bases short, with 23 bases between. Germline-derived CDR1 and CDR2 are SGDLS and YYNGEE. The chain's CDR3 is CASSQDSLLAARNIQYF. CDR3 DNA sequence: TGTGCCAGCAGCCAAGATTCTCTCCTCGCGGCGAGAAACATTCAGTACTTC.

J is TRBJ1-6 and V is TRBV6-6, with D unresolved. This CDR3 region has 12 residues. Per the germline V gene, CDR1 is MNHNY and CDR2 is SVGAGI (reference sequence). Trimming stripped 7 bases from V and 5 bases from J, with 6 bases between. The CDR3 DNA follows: TGTGCCAGCACCACGAATAATTCACCCCTCCACTTT. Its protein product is CASTTNNSPLHF.

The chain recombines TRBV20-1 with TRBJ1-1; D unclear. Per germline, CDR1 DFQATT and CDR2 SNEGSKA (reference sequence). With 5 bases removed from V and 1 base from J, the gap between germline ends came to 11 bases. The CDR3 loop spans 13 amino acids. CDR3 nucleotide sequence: TGCAGTGCTGGGTGGCAGCAGAACACTGAAGCTTTCTTT. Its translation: CSAGWQQNTEAFF.

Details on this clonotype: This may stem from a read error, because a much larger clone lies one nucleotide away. The CDR3 loop reads CASSERGPAQYF. The CDR3 DNA sequence: TGTGCCAGCAGTGAACGGGGCCCGGCGCAGTATTTT. The gene calls are TRBV2 and TRBJ2-3; D may correspond to TRBD1 or TRBD2 (5 bases each). V was clipped by 2 bases and J by 10 bases, with 10 bases between them. Germline-derived CDR1 and CDR2 are SNHLY and FYNNEI. The CDR3 loop spans 12 amino acids.

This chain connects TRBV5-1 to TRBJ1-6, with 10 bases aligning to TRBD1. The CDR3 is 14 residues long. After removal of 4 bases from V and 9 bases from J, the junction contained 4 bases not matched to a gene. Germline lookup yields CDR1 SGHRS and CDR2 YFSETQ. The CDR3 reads CASSPRTGGSPLHF. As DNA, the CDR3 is TGCGCCAGCAGCCCAAGGACAGGGGGTTCACCCCTCCACTTT.

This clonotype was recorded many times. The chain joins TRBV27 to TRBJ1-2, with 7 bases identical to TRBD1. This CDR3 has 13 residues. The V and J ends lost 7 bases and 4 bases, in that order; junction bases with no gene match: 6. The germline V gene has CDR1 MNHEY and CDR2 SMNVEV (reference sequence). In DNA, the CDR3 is TGTGCCAGCAAGCAGGGGGTTGGCTATGGCTACACCTTC. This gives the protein CASKQGVGYGYTF.

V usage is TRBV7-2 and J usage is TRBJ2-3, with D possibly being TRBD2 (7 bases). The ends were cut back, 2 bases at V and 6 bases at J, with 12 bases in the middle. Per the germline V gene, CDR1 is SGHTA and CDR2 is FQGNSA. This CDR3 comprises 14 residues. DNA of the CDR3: TGTGCCAGCAGCTTATGGGGGGGCCGGGATACGCAGTATTTT. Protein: CASSLWGGRDTQYF. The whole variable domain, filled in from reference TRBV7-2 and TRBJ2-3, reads GAGVSQSPSNKVTEKGKDVELRCDPISGHTALYWYRQSLGQGLEFLIYFQGNSAPDKSGLPSDRFSAERTGGSVSTLTIQRTQQEDSAVYLCASSLWGGRDTQYFGPGTRLTVL.

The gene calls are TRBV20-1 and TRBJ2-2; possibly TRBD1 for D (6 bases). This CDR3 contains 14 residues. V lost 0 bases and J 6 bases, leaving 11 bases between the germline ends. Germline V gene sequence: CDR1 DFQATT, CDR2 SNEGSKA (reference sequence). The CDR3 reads CSARDLGAPGELFF. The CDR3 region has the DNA TGCAGTGCTAGAGATCTGGGGGCCCCCGGGGAGCTGTTTTTT.